This section outlines one T cell receptor beta chain sequence together with its context. Assay: immunoSEQ multiplex PCR; the TCRdb copy retains only in-frame clones and omits some. The data contain tens of thousands of clones, roughly nine tenths of them seen just once; the ten biggest clones take up about 5%. This entry comes from a study of blood T cell repertoires in COVID-19. Germline V gives CDR1 SGHRS, CDR2 YFSETQ. The CDR3 sequence is 16 residues long. Trimming cost V 3 bases and J 2 bases, with 16 bases left between them. The TCR originated in a woman between 45 and 60 years old with active COVID-19. The J gene is TRBJ2-3, the V gene TRBV5-1, with D possibly matching TRBD1 (5 bases). Sequencing was done on a sample of peripheral blood. The CDR3 sequence: CASSWGFGASTDTQYF. CDR3 sequence (DNA): TGCGCCAGCAGCTGGGGCTTTGGTGCCTCCACAGATACGCAGTATTTT.